A single sample is the source of the 3 T cell receptor beta chains below, sequenced in a study of T cell responses to AZD1222 COVID-19 vaccine. Generated by immunoSEQ multiplex PCR, the TCRdb table keeps only in-frame clones and is missing some. The table shows 150,000 or so clones, with roughly 90% occurring only once. The sequences come from peripheral blood, collected 28 days after the second AZD1222 dose. The receptors derive from an adult who received the AZD1222 COVID-19 vaccine.

The genes are TRBV2 and TRBJ1-1; 10 positions agree with TRBD1. The CDR3 extends over 15 amino acids. The germline gives CDR1 SNHLY, CDR2 FYNNEI. Unmatched junction bases numbered 6, after V lost 4 bases and J lost 4 bases. In nucleotides, the CDR3 is TGTGCCAGCAGTGTCTTTCGGACAGGGGGCACTGAAGCTTTCTTT. This sequence encodes CASSVFRTGGTEAFF. The full variable domain, completed using reference TRBV2 and TRBJ1-1, is EPEVTQTPSHQVTQMGQEVILRCVPISNHLYFYWYRQILGQKVEFLVSFYNNEISEKSEIFDDQFSVERPDGSNFTLKIRSTKLEDSAMYFCASSVFRTGGTEAFFGQGTRLTVV.

The CDR3 bases are TGTGCCAGCAGCAATCTATTGCGGGAGGGCCAAAAAACAGATACGCAGTATTTT. Translation: CASSNLLREGQKTDTQYF. This chain links TRBV21-1 with TRBJ2-3; the D call of TRBD2 is as the table states it, not checked on the DNA. TRBV21-1 is reported as a pseudogene. CDR3 length: 18 amino acids.

V usage is TRBV11-2 and J usage is TRBJ2-7; no firm D call. Germline V gene sequence: CDR1 SGHAT, CDR2 FQNNGV. The CDR3 spans 13 residues. Trimming removed 8 bases from V and 3 bases from J, with 14 bases in between. The CDR3 here is CASRAELFYEQYF. The CDR3 DNA reads as TGTGCCAGCCGGGCCGAACTCTTCTACGAGCAGTACTTC. The full variable domain, in which reference TRBV11-2 and TRBJ2-7 provide the parts outside the CDR3, is EAGVAQSPRYKIIEKRQSVAFWCNPISGHATLYWYQQILGQGPKLLIQFQNNGVVDDSQLPKDRFSAERLKGVDSTLKIQPAKLEDSAVYLCASRAELFYEQYFGPGTRLTVT.